A selection of T cell receptor beta chains follows, all from one sample in a study of vaccination effects on CD4 cells after COVID-19. The antigens these receptors bind are not known. Profiling relied on immunoSEQ multiplex PCR, and the TCRdb table lists in-frame clones only, not all of them. Among 55,000 or so clones listed, more than 75% were seen once. The starting material was CD4+ T cells from PBMCs cultured with HIV peptides, obtained before COVID-19 vaccination. These receptors were obtained from a human donor who had a prior SARS-CoV-2 infection. Each CDR3 is given with its conserved first and last residue. D genes are given only for firm matches. Size tells how often a clone was seen (once, few, many) or the class of an expanded clone, and some rows leave it out.

cdr3_aa	v_call	j_call	d_call	clone_size
CAISVRTESYGYTF	TRBV10-3	TRBJ1-2	.	.
CASSQTAFDWWQFF	TRBV4-3	TRBJ2-1	.	.
CAISGWSGDDYEQYF	TRBV10-3	TRBJ2-7	.	.
CATSTPTGYIEKLFF	TRBV15	TRBJ1-4	TRBD1	.
CASSEGTGHNSPLHF	TRBV6-1	TRBJ1-6	TRBD1	.
CASSRPGLNTGELFF	TRBV3-1/TRBV3-2	TRBJ2-2	.	.
CASSNGQGSYNEQFF	TRBV4-2	TRBJ2-1	.	few
CAISGHRGGSSYEQYF	TRBV10-3	TRBJ2-7	.	.
CASSEEPDGTSGGNTDTQYF	TRBV5-4	TRBJ2-3	TRBD2	.
CASSTPGQGGLGYGYTF	TRBV19	TRBJ1-2	TRBD1	few
CASSLQGHNSPLHF	TRBV28	TRBJ1-6	.	.
CASSVGASGRYNEQFF	TRBV9	TRBJ2-1	TRBD2	.